The text below deals with one TCR beta chain. Its antigen remains unidentified. No quality values exist for individual bases; no much larger clone is one base distant. The data belong to a study of blood T cell repertoires in COVID-19 (dated by TCRdb to 2020 to 2022). General notes on the study: Samples covering the acute and convalescent phases of COVID-19 were provided by collaborators in the United States, Italy and Spain. The sample metadata nearly always contained a de-identified subject ID, COVID-19 status, age in years and sex. HLA class I and class II types, where available, came from metadata supplied by the sample provider rather than from assay-based typing. A freely available public database, intended as a resource for researchers studying the immune response to SARS-CoV-2, is where the repertoires were released. Samples came from the ongoing ImmuneRACE study (first 160 participants) plus 1,254 subjects from 6 global collaborators. Subjects who had been exposed to COVID-19, were actively infected with it, or had recovered from it provided the deeply sampled blood TCRbeta repertoires that made up the dataset. The material from the prospective study consisted of cDNA or gDNA derived from T cells, B-cell-depleted T cells, or PBMCs. Results the study describes overall, beyond this receptor: Clinical and demographic metadata were provided uncurated, with the amount varying by source and participant.

Participants in the prospective study were aged about 18 to 100 years, lived in approximately 26 United States geographic areas, and enrolled through a virtual design. To assign participants to cohorts, the prospective study relied on clinical history that participants themselves reported in a screening survey and a study questionnaire. For ImmuneRACE Cohort 3, a participant was defined as recovered based on two consecutive negative NP/OP PCR tests, clearance by a healthcare professional, or resolution of symptoms. Each participant in the prospective study had whole blood, serum and a nasopharyngeal or oropharyngeal swab collected by mobile phlebotomists. Prospective study participants could optionally give additional blood draws and questionnaires over a roughly two-month period. Blood samples from the prospective study were shipped frozen or at room temperature prior to DNA extraction. The immunoSEQ Assay, a bias-controlled multiplex PCR, was used to amplify TCRbeta CDR3 regions from genomic DNA. The original pipeline was this. The number of nucleated cells in each sample was estimated from the amplification of reference gene primers within the assay. To quantify the absolute abundance of each unique TCRbeta CDR3 rearrangement, sequence reads were collapsed and filtered. For each sample, productive Simpson clonality was calculated as the square root of Simpson's diversity index over productive rearrangements. In its TCRdb copy, this immuneACCESS table keeps in-frame sequences only and misses some clones. Where compared with another copy, unresolved V genes explain less than half of these, and the others have no known cause. The V and J calls and clone size are taken from that table; D and trimming were inferred from the DNA. The sample table holds more than 300,000 clones, of which roughly 90% were seen once. The ten largest clonotypes hold 18% of the sample.

The sequenced sample was PBMCs or T cells enriched from blood (not recorded which). The TCR sequence derives from a woman aged 25 to 39 who had recovered from COVID-19.

The bases read TGTGCCTGGAGGAGACAGGGGTCTGGAAACACCATATATTTT. Its protein is CAWRRQGSGNTIYF. The chain couples TRBV30 to TRBJ1-3; TRBD1 fits 8 bases in the junction. Spanning cysteine to phenylalanine, the CDR3 consists of 14 amino acids. The retained sequence is limited to the CDR3, 42 bases, with the frame set at the first base. Trimming leaves V shorter by 3 bases and J shorter by 1 base, with the junction holding 2 bases beyond the gene matches. As encoded in the germline V gene (reference sequence), CDR1 is GTSNPN while CDR2 is SVGIG.